The T cell receptor beta chain described here comes from a study of patients and donors after allogeneic stem cell transplantation. In TCRdb, the RT-PCR reads were re-called with MiXCR into one record per CDR3 protein. This sample yields about a million distinct CDR3 sequences, of which over 15% are seen a single time; around 5.5% belongs to the top ten. This clonotype was seen a few times. Germline V gene lookup returns CDR1 LGHDT and CDR2 YNNKEL (reference sequence). After removal of 2 bases from V and 5 bases from J, the junction contained 6 bases not matched to a gene. This CDR3 has 14 amino acids.

The sample comprised blood, either unsorted or a sorted T cell fraction (not recorded which). This sequence originates from a human donor who was either an allogeneic HSCT recipient or a stem cell or donor lymphocyte infusion donor (not recorded which). It is not recorded whose cells these are; they may come from a transplant donor. The J gene is TRBJ2-7, the V gene TRBV3-1; 7 bases align to TRBD1. The CDR3, as DNA: TGTGCCAGCAGCCAACCCGGGACAGTAGACGAGCAGTACTTC. Translation: CASSQPGTVDEQYF.